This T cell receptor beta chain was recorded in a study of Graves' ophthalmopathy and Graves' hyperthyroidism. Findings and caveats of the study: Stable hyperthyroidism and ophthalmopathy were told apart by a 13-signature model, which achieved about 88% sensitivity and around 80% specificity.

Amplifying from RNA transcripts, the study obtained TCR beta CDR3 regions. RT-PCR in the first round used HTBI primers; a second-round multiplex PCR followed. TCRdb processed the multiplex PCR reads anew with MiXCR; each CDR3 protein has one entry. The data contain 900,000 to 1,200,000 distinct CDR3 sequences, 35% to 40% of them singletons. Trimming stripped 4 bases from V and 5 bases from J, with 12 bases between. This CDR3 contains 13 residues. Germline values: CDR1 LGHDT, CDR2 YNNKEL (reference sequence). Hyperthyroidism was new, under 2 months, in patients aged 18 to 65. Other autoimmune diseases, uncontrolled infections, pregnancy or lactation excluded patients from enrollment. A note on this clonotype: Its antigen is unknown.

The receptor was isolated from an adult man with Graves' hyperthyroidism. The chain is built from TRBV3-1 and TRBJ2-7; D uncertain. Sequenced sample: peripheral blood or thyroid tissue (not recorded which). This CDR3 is CASSRSTSDEQYF. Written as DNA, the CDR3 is TGTGCCAGCAGCCGGAGCACAAGCGACGAGCAGTACTTC.